This T cell receptor (beta chain) was sequenced during a study of regulatory dendritic cells for organ transplantation. FACS sorted CD4+ or CD8+ T cells into CD45RA+ naive and CD45RO+ memory. The CDR3 contains 14 residues. After removal of 4 bases from V and 3 bases from J, the junction contained 4 bases not matched to a gene. CDR1 SNHLY and CDR2 FYNNEI come from the germline V gene. Details on this clone: The antigen is undetermined.

General observations from the study: Among resting subsets, memory CD8+ cells contained the most alloreactive clonotypes.

Measured with immunoSEQ multiplex PCR; TCRdb has only the in-frame clones, and not every one. The sample contains 25,000 to 35,000 clones, roughly 85% of which appear only once. J is TRBJ2-3 and V is TRBV2, with 7 bases identical to TRBD2. This TCR came from a human donor in good health. Material for sequencing was naive CD4+ T cells from blood. Subset specified: CD45RA+ naive T cells. Here the CDR3 DNA reads TGTGCCAGCAGTGTCTCGCGGGGGACAGATACGCAGTATTTT. This encodes CASSVSRGTDTQYF.